A selection of T cell receptor beta chains follows, all from one sample in a study of T cell responses to AZD1222 COVID-19 vaccine. Produced via immunoSEQ multiplex PCR; TCRdb's table is partial and in-frame only. The sample shows about 92,000 clones, about 91% of them seen only once. The source material was peripheral blood, sampled on day 0 of MenACWY control vaccination. These receptors were taken from an adult in good health. The CDR3 runs from the conserved cysteine through the conserved F or W. D genes are given only for firm matches. Some rows have no size entry. The others give once, few or many, or a class for an expanded clone.

clone size | J gene | D gene | V gene | CDR3 DNA | CDR3 protein
. | TRBJ1-2 | TRBD1 | TRBV9 | TGTGCCAGCAGCGTAGAAGAGGGGGCTAATGGCTACACCTTC | CASSVEEGANGYTF
. | TRBJ1-2 | TRBD1 | TRBV6-5 | TGTGCCAGCAAGGGACAGGGGGCGAAAAACTATGGCTACACCTTC | CASKGQGAKNYGYTF
. | TRBJ2-7 | TRBD1 | TRBV7-2 | TGTGCCAGCAGCCCCCATCAGACAGGGGCCTACGAGCAGTACTTC | CASSPHQTGAYEQYF
. | TRBJ2-1 | . | TRBV5-4 | TGTGCCAGCAGCATACAAGGGGGAACCTACAATGAGCAGTTCTTC | CASSIQGGTYNEQFF
. | TRBJ2-1 | TRBD1 | TRBV11-2 | TGTGCCAGCAGCTTCGGGACAGGGGGAGGGTACAATGAGCAGTTCTTC | CASSFGTGGGYNEQFF
. | TRBJ1-4 | TRBD1 | TRBV5-1 | TGCGCCAGCAGTTCAGGACCGGGACAGGGTGGGGAAAAACTGTTTTTT | CASSSGPGQGGEKLFF
once | TRBJ1-1 | . | TRBV6-5 | TGTGCCAGCAGTCAACCGACAGGGAACACTGAAGCTTTCTTT | CASSQPTGNTEAFF
. | TRBJ1-4 | . | TRBV10-3 | TGTGCCATCAGTCGGGACGGGGCTAATGAAAAACTGTTTTTT | CAISRDGANEKLFF
. | TRBJ1-2 | . | TRBV9 | TGTGCCAGCAGCGAGTCCCCTACGGACCTCTTGGGCTACACCTTC | CASSESPTDLLGYTF
few | TRBJ2-1 | TRBD2 | TRBV7-2 | TGTGCCAGCAGCACGGGACTAGCGGGGGCTGAGCAGTTCTTC | CASSTGLAGAEQFF
. | TRBJ2-7 | TRBD1 | TRBV18 | TGTGCCAGCTCACCACGTCGGCAGGGGGCGGTAGACGAGCAGTACTTC | CASSPRRQGAVDEQYF
. | TRBJ1-1 | . | TRBV29-1 | TGCAGCGTTGCCCGAAACACTGAAGCTTTCTTT | CSVARNTEAFF
. | TRBJ2-3 | . | TRBV7-9 | TGTGCCAGCAGGAAAGAGGGGGGCACAGATACGCAGTATTTT | CASRKEGGTDTQYF
. | TRBJ1-4 | TRBD1 | TRBV9 | TGTGCCAGCAGCGTGTGGACAGGTGGTGCTAATGAAAAACTGTTTTTT | CASSVWTGGANEKLFF
. | TRBJ2-1 | . | TRBV7-9 | TGTGCCAGCAGCTTAGCACAGGGGAGGGTCTATAACGACAATGAGCAGTTCTTC | CASSLAQGRVYNDNEQFF